A selection of T cell receptor beta chains follows, all from one sample in a study of regulatory T cells. The table came from immunoSEQ multiplex PCR; TCRdb's copy has only in-frame clones and leaves some out. The data hold around 30,000 clones, with over 90% observed a single time. The sample comprised conventional CD4+ T cells sorted from blood. These receptors were collected from a child aged 2-15 years with CD3G deficiency. Each CDR3 is given with its conserved first and last residue. D genes are given only for firm matches. Rows may omit the clone size; those that give it use once, few, many or a size class.

j_gene | v_gene | d_gene | abundance | CDR3aa | CDR3nt
TRBJ1-4 | TRBV28 | . | . | CASSRSPARGRNEKLFF | TGTGCCAGCAGCCGAAGTCCGGCCCGGGGGCGTAATGAAAAACTGTTTTTT
TRBJ2-2 | TRBV28 | . | . | CASSFLAGKPGKLFF | TGTGCCAGCAGTTTCCTCGCCGGTAAACCGGGGAAGCTGTTTTTT
TRBJ1-1 | TRBV28 | . | . | CASSQGYTEAFF | TGTGCCAGCAGTCAGGGGTACACTGAAGCTTTCTTT
TRBJ2-7 | TRBV6-1 | TRBD2 | . | CASSISGLRYEQYF | TGTGCCAGCAGTATTAGCGGGCTCCGCTACGAGCAGTACTTC
TRBJ2-7 | TRBV7-8 | TRBD2 | . | CASSLSASGSFEQYF | TGTGCCAGCAGCTTGTCGGCGAGCGGGAGTTTCGAGCAGTACTTC
TRBJ2-1 | TRBV5-1 | . | . | CASSLGWNNEQFF | TGCGCCAGCAGCTTGGGGTGGAACAATGAGCAGTTCTTC
TRBJ1-2 | TRBV19 | . | . | CASSPTGTGVYGYTF | TGTGCCAGTAGCCCGACAGGTACAGGTGTCTATGGCTACACCTTC
TRBJ2-7 | TRBV10-3 | . | . | CAISPSAQYEQYF | TGTGCCATCAGCCCCTCCGCTCAATACGAGCAGTACTTC
TRBJ2-1 | TRBV6-6 | TRBD1 | . | CASLDRGGNEQFF | TGTGCCAGCCTGGACAGGGGGGGCAATGAGCAGTTCTTC
TRBJ2-5 | TRBV5-1 | . | . | CASSLEGTGFQETQYF | TGCGCCAGCAGCCTAGAGGGTACAGGGTTCCAAGAGACCCAGTACTTC
TRBJ1-2 | TRBV28 | . | once | CASSSRPGPRGYGYTF | TGTGCCAGCAGTTCCCGTCCAGGGCCCCGAGGCTATGGCTACACCTTC
TRBJ2-1 | TRBV7-8 | . | . | CASSSRPVNEQFF | TGTGCCAGCAGCTCCCGCCCCGTCAATGAGCAGTTCTTC
TRBJ2-6 | TRBV28 | . | . | CASSLNYGGRDVLTF | TGTGCCAGCAGTTTAAACTACGGGGGAAGAGACGTCCTGACTTTC
TRBJ2-1 | TRBV28 | . | . | CASSLVPGSNQYNEQFF | TGTGCCAGCAGTTTAGTCCCGGGATCCAACCAATACAATGAGCAGTTCTTC
TRBJ1-5 | TRBV28 | . | . | CASRTHRADQPQHF | TGTGCCAGCAGGACCCACAGGGCGGATCAGCCCCAGCATTTT
TRBJ2-1 | TRBV5-1 | . | . | CASSLDGKQFF | TGCGCCAGCAGCTTGGACGGAAAGCAGTTCTTC
TRBJ1-5 | TRBV28 | . | . | CASSLGGGNQPQHF | TGTGCCAGCAGTTTAGGGGGGGGCAATCAGCCCCAGCATTTT
TRBJ1-1 | TRBV28 | . | . | CASNGALTTNTEAFF | TGTGCCAGCAATGGGGCTCTTACAACCAACACTGAAGCTTTCTTT
TRBJ1-1 | TRBV28 | . | . | CASSFKGSEAFF | TGTGCCAGCAGTTTTAAGGGAAGTGAAGCTTTCTTT
TRBJ2-2 | TRBV28 | . | . | CASKGLKRAGITGELFF | TGTGCCAGCAAGGGACTTAAGAGGGCGGGAATCACCGGGGAGCTGTTTTTT
TRBJ2-1 | TRBV5-1 | TRBD2 | . | CASSRLAGRVEQFF | TGCGCCAGCAGCCGGCTAGCGGGAAGGGTTGAGCAGTTCTTC
TRBJ2-5 | TRBV28 | . | . | CASSRVGIQETQYF | TGTGCCAGCAGTAGGGTAGGGATCCAAGAGACCCAGTACTTC
TRBJ2-7 | TRBV10-3 | . | . | CAISAGASSEQYF | TGTGCCATCAGCGCGGGGGCGTCCAGCGAGCAGTACTTC
TRBJ2-7 | TRBV6-1 | . | . | CASTGPNYEQYF | TGTGCCAGCACCGGGCCCAACTACGAGCAGTACTTC
TRBJ2-1 | TRBV19 | . | . | CASSIVVGGHNEQFF | TGTGCCAGTAGTATTGTAGTGGGAGGACACAATGAGCAGTTCTTC
TRBJ1-4 | TRBV5-5 | . | . | CASSLPPLGTNEKLFF | TGTGCCAGCAGCTTGCCGCCCCTGGGGACTAATGAAAAACTGTTTTTT
TRBJ2-3 | TRBV28 | . | . | CASSWGGTDTQYF | TGTGCCAGCAGTTGGGGAGGCACAGATACGCAGTATTTT
TRBJ1-2 | TRBV6-1 | TRBD1 | . | CAGRRQGAYGYTF | TGTGCCGGCCGGAGACAGGGCGCCTATGGCTACACCTTC
TRBJ2-2 | TRBV30 | TRBD2 | . | CACARTSGNGGELFF | TGTGCCTGCGCTAGGACTAGCGGGAACGGCGGGGAGCTGTTTTTT
TRBJ2-1 | TRBV7-3 | . | . | CASSLRRHTEQFF | TGTGCCAGCAGCTTAAGGAGACACACTGAGCAGTTCTTC
TRBJ1-1 | TRBV10-3 | TRBD1 | . | CAISEGMQGGTEAFF | TGTGCCATCAGTGAAGGGATGCAGGGGGGCACTGAAGCTTTCTTT
TRBJ2-5 | TRBV5-1 | . | . | CASSNGPNQETQYF | TGCGCCAGCAGCAACGGGCCAAATCAAGAGACCCAGTACTTC
TRBJ2-3 | TRBV5-1 | . | . | CASSPGHRTDTQYF | TGCGCCAGCAGCCCGGGACATCGCACAGATACGCAGTATTTT
TRBJ2-2 | TRBV28 | TRBD1 | . | CASRVYRGDNTGELFF | TGTGCCAGCAGGGTATACAGGGGAGATAACACCGGGGAGCTGTTTTTT
TRBJ2-7 | TRBV10-3 | . | . | CAIRQGPGHEQYF | TGTGCCATCAGACAGGGCCCGGGACACGAGCAGTACTTC
TRBJ2-7 | TRBV6-1 | . | . | CASVAGGSYEQYF | TGTGCCAGCGTCGCAGGGGGGAGCTACGAGCAGTACTTC
TRBJ1-6 | TRBV6-1 | . | . | CASSEMGSSYNSPLHF | TGTGCCAGCAGTGAAATGGGGAGCTCCTATAATTCACCCCTCCACTTT
TRBJ2-7 | TRBV28 | TRBD2 | once | CASSLAGGPAEQYF | TGTGCCAGCAGTTTAGCGGGAGGGCCGGCCGAGCAGTACTTC
TRBJ2-7 | TRBV5-1 | . | . | CASSLGGIDYEQYF | TGCGCCAGCAGCTTGGGGGGTATAGACTACGAGCAGTACTTC
TRBJ2-3 | TRBV5-1 | . | . | CASSIGTSTDTQYF | TGCGCCAGCAGCATCGGGACTAGCACAGATACGCAGTATTTT
TRBJ2-3 | TRBV18 | . | . | CASSPGTLSQYF | TGTGCCAGCTCACCCGGGACTCTGAGTCAGTATTTT
TRBJ2-5 | TRBV28 | TRBD1 | . | CASSLGGTGEETQYF | TGTGCCAGCAGTTTAGGCGGGACAGGGGAAGAGACCCAGTACTTC
TRBJ2-1 | TRBV12-2 | . | once | CASRLLDRVRSNEQFF | TGTGCAAGTCGCTTACTAGACAGGGTGCGAAGCAATGAGCAGTTCTTC
TRBJ2-7 | TRBV28 | TRBD1 | . | CATRDRGSYEQYF | TGTGCCACCCGGGACAGGGGTTCCTACGAGCAGTACTTC
TRBJ2-7 | TRBV6-1 | . | . | CASSEGGAYEQYF | TGTGCCAGCAGTGAAGGAGGGGCCTACGAGCAGTACTTC
TRBJ2-7 | TRBV11-2 | TRBD1 | . | CASSTGQGPYEQYF | TGTGCCAGCAGCACCGGACAGGGACCCTACGAGCAGTACTTC
TRBJ2-1 | TRBV28 | . | . | CASSSGAISQYNEQFF | TGTGCCAGCAGTTCAGGGGCAATAAGCCAATACAATGAGCAGTTCTTC
TRBJ2-7 | TRBV6-1 | . | . | CASSRSSRGSYEQYF | TGTGCCAGCAGTCGGAGTTCTAGGGGCTCCTACGAGCAGTACTTC
TRBJ2-3 | TRBV7-8 | . | once | CASSLDRGDTQYF | TGTGCCAGCAGCTTAGATAGGGGAGATACGCAGTATTTT
TRBJ1-5 | TRBV6-1 | TRBD1 | . | CASSGDRGIGDQPQHF | TGTGCCAGCAGTGGGGACAGGGGTATTGGGGATCAGCCCCAGCATTTT